This T cell receptor beta chain was captured in a study of cytomegalovirus exposure and HLA in healthy donors. As concerns this clone: Its matching antigen is unknown.

This CDR3 is built from 15 residues. V dropped 4 bases and J dropped 1 base, with 10 bases sitting between them. In germline, CDR1 is MGHRA, CDR2 YSYEKL. Study-wide points: Subsequent analysis revealed that first-cohort TCR clusters tended to co-occur in the roughly 120 validation repertoires. Both high specificity and high sensitivity reportedly marked the classifier's diagnosis of cytomegalovirus status.

The donors were members of the roughly 130-subject validation cohort (separate from the 666-subject first cohort). Libraries were prepared by immunoSEQ multiplex PCR; TCRdb keeps only in-frame clonotypes and omits some of them. Of some 170,000 clones listed, around nine tenths are singletons. The chain joins TRBV4-1 to TRBJ2-2, with D possibly TRBD2 on 6 matching bases. This TCR was sampled from a woman in her twenties or thirties in good health and CMV-seronegative. Sequences were obtained from PBMCs. This CDR3 reads CASSLAGGNTGELFF. CDR3 DNA sequence: TGCGCCAGCAGCCTAGCCGGGGGGAACACCGGGGAGCTGTTTTTT.